This T cell receptor beta chain was identified during a study of cytomegalovirus exposure and HLA in healthy donors. This clone showed up just once. TCRdb's copy holds only in-frame clones and misses some; the assay was immunoSEQ multiplex PCR. The sample has about 60,000 clones; approximately 95% are singletons. The clonotype was recovered from a woman aged 18-29 years in good health and CMV-seronegative. The sample comprised PBMCs.

DNA for the CDR3: TGTGCCAGCAGCAACGGGGGGGACCCTCGCTACGAGCAGTACTTC. Protein: CASSNGGDPRYEQYF. This chain uses TRBV21-1 with TRBJ2-7; the D call TRBD2 from the table was never checked on the DNA. TRBV21-1 is tagged as a pseudogene. This CDR3 is built from 15 residues.